This TCR beta chain was retrieved from a study of T cell changes during pregnancy in multiple sclerosis. Here immunoSEQ multiplex PCR was the method, and the copy in TCRdb shows in-frame clones only, minus some. The data show approximately 72,000 clones, around 90% seen once. This clonotype was obtained from a female donor in good health, enrolled as a control in a pregnancy study. Sequences were derived from peripheral blood, sampled in the first trimester of pregnancy.

Here the CDR3 reads CASSFYPGGQETQYF. DNA for the CDR3: TGCGCCAGCAGCTTCTACCCAGGGGGCCAAGAGACCCAGTACTTC. The V call is TRBV5-1, the J call TRBJ2-5; 7 nucleotides align to TRBD1. Germline V gene sequence: CDR1 SGHRS, CDR2 YFSETQ. The CDR3 length is 15 residues. V lost 2 bases to trimming and J lost 1 base; unmatched junction nucleotides: 5.